The entry below describes one T cell receptor (beta chain). The entry originates in a study of PD-1 blockade in classical Hodgkin lymphoma. From germline, CDR1 is SQVTM and CDR2 ANQGSEA. CDR3 length equals 13 residues. Between the trimmed V and J ends, which lost 4 bases and 0 bases, there was a span of 6 bases. Time point denoted: newly diagnosed, previously untreated cHL patient sample. TCRdb's table, derived via immunoSEQ multiplex PCR, lists solely in-frame clones and lacks some. The sample shows some 70,000 clones, 93% of them seen only once. The sequenced material came from peripheral blood mononuclear cells (PBMCs). This clonotype was sampled from a human donor with classical Hodgkin lymphoma. The chain uses TRBV29-1 and TRBJ1-4; D remains unclear. DNA of the CDR3: TGCAGCGTTGTATACACAACTAATGAAAAACTGTTTTTT. Its protein product is CSVVYTTNEKLFF.